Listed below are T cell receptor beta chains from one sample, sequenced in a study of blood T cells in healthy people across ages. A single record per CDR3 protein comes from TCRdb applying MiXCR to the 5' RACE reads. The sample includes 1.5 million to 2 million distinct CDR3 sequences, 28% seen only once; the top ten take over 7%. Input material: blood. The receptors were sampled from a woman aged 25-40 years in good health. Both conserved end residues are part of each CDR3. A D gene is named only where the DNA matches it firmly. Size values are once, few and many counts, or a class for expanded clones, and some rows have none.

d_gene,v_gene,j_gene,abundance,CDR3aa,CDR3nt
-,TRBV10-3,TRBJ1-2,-,CAIGDSSRQENYGYTF,TGTGCCATCGGTGATAGCTCGCGACAGGAGAACTATGGCTACACCTTC
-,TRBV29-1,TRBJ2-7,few,CSVAVRTAPYEQYF,TGCAGCGTTGCCGTTCGGACAGCACCCTACGAGCAGTACTTC
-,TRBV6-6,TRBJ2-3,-,CASNPGPRADTQYF,TGTGCCAGCAACCCGGGACCCAGGGCAGATACGCAGTATTTT
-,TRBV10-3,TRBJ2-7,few,CAITEGGYEQYF,TGTGCCATCACAGAAGGGGGCTACGAGCAGTACTTC
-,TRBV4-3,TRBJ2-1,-,CASSQDLSGSNEQFF,TGCGCCAGCAGCCAAGATCTTTCCGGGAGCAATGAGCAGTTCTTC
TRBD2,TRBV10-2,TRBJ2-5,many,CASSEAPGGEGTQYF,TGCGCCAGCAGTGAGGCCCCGGGGGGGGAAGGGACCCAGTACTTC
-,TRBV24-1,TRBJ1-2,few,CATSDHKREAGGYTF,TGTGCCACCAGTGATCACAAGAGGGAGGCGGGAGGCTACACCTTC
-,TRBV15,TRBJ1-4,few,CATSEEGQTNEKLFF,TGTGCCACCAGCGAAGAGGGACAAACTAATGAAAAACTGTTTTTT
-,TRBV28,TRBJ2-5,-,CASTSPGAGETQYF,TGTGCCAGCACTAGCCCGGGGGCCGGGGAGACCCAGTACTTC
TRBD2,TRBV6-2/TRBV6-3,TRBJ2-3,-,CASSYVAREATDTQYF,TGTGCCAGCAGTTACGTGGCCCGGGAGGCTACAGATACGCAGTATTTT
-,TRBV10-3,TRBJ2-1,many,CATGRDSYNEQFF,TGTGCCACCGGGCGGGACTCCTACAATGAGCAGTTCTTC
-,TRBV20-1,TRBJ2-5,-,CSAREVGAWETQYF,TGCAGTGCTAGAGAGGTTGGGGCTTGGGAGACCCAGTACTTC
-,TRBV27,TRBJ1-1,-,CASSFGGGPLFNTEAFF,TGTGCCAGCAGTTTCGGCGGGGGCCCCCTCTTTAACACTGAAGCTTTCTTT